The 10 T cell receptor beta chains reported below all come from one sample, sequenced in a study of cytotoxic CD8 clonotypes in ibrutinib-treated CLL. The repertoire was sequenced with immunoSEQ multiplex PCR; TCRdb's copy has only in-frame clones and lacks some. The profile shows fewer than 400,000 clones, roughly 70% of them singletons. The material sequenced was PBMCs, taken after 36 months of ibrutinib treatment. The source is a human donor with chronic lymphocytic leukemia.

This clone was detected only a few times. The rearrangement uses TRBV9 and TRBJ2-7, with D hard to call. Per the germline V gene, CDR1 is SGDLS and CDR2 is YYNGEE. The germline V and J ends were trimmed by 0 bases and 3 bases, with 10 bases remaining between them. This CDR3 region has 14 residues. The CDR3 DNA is TGTGCCAGCAGCGTAGGATCATACGGCTACGAGCAGTACTTC. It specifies CASSVGSYGYEQYF.

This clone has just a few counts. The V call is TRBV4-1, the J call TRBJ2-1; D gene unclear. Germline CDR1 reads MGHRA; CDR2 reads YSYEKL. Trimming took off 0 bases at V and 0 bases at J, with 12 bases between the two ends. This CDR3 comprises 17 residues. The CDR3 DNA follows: TGCGCCAGCAGCCAAGATCAAGGAGTCTACTCCTACAATGAGCAGTTCTTC. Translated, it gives CASSQDQGVYSYNEQFF.

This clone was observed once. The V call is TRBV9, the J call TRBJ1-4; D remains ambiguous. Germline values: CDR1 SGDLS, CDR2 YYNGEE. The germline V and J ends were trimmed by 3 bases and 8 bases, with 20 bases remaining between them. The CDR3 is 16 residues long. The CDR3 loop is CASSAGRFALGEKLFF. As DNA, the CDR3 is TGTGCCAGCAGCGCAGGCCGATTTGCCCTTGGAGAAAAACTGTTTTTT.

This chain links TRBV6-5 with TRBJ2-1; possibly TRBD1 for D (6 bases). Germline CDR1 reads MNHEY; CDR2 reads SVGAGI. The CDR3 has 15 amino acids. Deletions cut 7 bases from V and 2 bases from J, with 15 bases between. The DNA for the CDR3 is TGTGCCAGCACCCCGGGACACAGAGCCTACAATGAGCAGTTCTTC. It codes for CASTPGHRAYNEQFF.

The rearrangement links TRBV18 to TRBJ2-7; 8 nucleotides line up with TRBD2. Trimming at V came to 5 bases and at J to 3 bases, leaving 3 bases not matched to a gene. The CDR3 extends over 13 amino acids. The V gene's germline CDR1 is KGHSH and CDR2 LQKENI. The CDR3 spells CASSGSGSYEQYF. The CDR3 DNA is TGTGCCAGCTCAGGCAGCGGGAGCTACGAGCAGTACTTC.

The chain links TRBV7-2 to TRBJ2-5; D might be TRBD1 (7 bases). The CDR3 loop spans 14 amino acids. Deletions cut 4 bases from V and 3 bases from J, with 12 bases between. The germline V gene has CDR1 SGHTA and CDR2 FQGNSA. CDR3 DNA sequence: TGTGCCAGCAGCTATGGAGGGGGCGAAGAGACCCAGTACTTC. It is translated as CASSYGGGEETQYF.

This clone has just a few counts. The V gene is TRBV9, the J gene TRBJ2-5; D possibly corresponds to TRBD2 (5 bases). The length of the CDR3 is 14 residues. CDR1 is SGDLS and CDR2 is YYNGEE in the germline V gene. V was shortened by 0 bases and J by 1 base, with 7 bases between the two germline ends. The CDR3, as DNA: TGTGCCAGCAGCGTAGTCAGCGGCCAAGAGACCCAGTACTTC. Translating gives CASSVVSGQETQYF.

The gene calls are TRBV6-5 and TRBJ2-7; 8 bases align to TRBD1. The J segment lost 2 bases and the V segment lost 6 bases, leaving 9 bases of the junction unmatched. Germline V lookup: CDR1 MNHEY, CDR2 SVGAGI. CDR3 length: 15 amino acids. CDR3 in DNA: TGTGCCAGCAGCCATACAGGGGGTGAAACCTACGAGCAGTACTTC. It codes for CASSHTGGETYEQYF.

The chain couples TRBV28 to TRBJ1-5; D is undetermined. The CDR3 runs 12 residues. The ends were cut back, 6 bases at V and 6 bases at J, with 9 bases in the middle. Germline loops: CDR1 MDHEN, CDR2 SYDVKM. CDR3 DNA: TGTGCCAGCAGCTTTTCGGGTCAGCCCCAGCATTTT. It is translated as CASSFSGQPQHF.

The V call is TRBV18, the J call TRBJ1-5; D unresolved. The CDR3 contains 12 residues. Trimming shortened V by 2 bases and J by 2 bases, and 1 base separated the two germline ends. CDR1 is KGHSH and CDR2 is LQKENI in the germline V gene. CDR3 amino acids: CASSPGNQPQHF. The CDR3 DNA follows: TGTGCCAGCTCACCAGGCAATCAGCCCCAGCATTTT.